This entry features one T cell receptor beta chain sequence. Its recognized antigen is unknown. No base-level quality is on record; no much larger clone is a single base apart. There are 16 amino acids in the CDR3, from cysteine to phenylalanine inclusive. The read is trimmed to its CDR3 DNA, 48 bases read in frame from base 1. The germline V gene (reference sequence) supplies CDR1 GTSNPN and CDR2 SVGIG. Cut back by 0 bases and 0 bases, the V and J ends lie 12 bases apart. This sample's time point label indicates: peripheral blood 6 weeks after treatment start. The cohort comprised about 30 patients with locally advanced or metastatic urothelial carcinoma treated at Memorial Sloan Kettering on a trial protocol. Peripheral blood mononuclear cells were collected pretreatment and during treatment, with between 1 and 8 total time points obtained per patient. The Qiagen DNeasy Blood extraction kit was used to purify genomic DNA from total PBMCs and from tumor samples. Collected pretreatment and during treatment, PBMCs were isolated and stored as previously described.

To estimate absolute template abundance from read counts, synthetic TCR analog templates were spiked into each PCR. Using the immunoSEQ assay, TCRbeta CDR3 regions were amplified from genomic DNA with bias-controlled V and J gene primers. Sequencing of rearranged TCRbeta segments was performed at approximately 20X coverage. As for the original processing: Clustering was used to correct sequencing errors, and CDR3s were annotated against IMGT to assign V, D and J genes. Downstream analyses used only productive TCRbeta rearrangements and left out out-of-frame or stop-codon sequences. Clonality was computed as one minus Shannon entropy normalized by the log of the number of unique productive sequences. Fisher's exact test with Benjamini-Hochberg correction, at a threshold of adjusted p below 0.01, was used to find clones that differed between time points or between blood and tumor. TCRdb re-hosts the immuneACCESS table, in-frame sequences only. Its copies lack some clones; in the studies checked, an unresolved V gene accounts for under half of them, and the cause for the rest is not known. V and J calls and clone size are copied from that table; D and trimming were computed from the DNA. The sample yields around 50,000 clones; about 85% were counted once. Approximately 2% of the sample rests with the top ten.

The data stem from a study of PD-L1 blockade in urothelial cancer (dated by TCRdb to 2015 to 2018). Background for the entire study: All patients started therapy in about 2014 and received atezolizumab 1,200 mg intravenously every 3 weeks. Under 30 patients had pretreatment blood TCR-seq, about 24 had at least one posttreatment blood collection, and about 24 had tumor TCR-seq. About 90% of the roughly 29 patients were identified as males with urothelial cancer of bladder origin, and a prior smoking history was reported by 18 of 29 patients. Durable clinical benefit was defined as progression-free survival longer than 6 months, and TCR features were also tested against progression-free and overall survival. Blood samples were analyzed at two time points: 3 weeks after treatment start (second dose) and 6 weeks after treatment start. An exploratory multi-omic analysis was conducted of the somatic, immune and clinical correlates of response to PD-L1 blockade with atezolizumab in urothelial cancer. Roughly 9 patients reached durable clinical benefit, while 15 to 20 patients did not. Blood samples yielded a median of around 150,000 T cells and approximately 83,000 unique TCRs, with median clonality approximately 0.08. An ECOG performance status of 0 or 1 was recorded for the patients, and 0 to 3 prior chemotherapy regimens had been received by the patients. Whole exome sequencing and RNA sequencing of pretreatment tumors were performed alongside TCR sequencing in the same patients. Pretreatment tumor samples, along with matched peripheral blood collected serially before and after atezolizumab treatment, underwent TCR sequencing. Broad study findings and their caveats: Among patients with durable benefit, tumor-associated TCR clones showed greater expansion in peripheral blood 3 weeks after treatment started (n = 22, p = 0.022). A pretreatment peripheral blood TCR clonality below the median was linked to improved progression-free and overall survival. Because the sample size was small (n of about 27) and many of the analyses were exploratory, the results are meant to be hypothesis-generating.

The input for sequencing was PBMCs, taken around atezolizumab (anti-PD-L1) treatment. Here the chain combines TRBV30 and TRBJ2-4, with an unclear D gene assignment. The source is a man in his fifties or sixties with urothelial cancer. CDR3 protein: CAWSVLVGGAKNIQYF. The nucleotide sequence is TGTGCCTGGAGTGTACTGGTTGGCGGAGCCAAAAACATTCAGTACTTC.